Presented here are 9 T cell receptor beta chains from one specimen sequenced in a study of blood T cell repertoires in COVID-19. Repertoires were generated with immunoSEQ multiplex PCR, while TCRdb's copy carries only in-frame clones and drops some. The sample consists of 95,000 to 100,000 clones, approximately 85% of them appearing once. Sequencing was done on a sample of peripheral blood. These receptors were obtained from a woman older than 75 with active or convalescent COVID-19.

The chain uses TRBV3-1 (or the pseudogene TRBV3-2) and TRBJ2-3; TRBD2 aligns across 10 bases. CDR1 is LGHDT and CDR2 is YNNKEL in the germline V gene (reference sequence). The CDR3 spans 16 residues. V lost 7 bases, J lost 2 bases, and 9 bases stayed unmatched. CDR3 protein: CASTPGTSVYTDTQYF. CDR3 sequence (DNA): TGTGCCAGCACCCCTGGGACTAGCGTTTACACAGATACGCAGTATTTT.

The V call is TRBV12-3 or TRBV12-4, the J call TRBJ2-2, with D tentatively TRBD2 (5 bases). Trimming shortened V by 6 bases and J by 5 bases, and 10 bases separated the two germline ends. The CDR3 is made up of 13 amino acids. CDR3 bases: TGTGCCAGCAGCCACTCGGGGACCGGGGAGCTGTTTTTT. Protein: CASSHSGTGELFF.

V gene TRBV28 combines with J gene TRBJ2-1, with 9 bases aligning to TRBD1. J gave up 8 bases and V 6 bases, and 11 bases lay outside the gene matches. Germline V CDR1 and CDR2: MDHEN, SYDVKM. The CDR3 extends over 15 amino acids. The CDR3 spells CASSRTGEDGYEQFF. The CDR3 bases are TGTGCCAGCAGCCGGACAGGGGAGGATGGGTATGAGCAGTTCTTC.

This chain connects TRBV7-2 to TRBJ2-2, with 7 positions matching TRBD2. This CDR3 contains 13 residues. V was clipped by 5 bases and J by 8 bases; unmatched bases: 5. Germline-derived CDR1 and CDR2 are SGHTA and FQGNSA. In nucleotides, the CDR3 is TGTGCCAGCAGCCCTAGCGGCTGGGGGGAGCTGTTTTTT. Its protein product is CASSPSGWGELFF.

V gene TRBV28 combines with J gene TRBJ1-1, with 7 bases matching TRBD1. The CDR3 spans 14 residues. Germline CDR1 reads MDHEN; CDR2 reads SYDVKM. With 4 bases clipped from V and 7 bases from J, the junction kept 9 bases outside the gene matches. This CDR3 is CASSSHNDRDEAFF. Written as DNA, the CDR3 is TGTGCCAGCAGTTCACACAATGACAGGGATGAAGCTTTCTTT.

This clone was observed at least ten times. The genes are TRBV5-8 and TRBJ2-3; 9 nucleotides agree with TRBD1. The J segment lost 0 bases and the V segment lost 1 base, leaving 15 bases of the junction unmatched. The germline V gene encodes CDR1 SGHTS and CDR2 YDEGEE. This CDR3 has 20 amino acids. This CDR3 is CASSLFPSWDRDISTDTQYF. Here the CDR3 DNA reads TGTGCCAGCAGCTTGTTTCCTTCCTGGGACAGGGATATTAGCACAGATACGCAGTATTTT.

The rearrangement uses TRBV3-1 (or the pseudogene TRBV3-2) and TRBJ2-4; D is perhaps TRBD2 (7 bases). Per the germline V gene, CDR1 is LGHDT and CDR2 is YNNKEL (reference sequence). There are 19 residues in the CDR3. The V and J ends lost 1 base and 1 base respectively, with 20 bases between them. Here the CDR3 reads CASSQVGGQGSGAKNIQYF. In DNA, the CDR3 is TGTGCCAGCAGCCAAGTCGGGGGGCAGGGGTCGGGTGCCAAAAACATTCAGTACTTC.

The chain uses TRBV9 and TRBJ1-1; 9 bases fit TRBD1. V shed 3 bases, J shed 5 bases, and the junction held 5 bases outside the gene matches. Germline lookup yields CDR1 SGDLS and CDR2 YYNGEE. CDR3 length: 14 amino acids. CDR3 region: CASSGRDRVTEAFF. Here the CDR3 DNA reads TGTGCCAGCAGCGGCCGGGACAGGGTTACTGAAGCTTTCTTT.

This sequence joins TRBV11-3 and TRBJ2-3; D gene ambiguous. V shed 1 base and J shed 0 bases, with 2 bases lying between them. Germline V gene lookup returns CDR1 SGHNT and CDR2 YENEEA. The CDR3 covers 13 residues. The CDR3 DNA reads TGTGCCAGCAGCTTAGTAAGCACAGATACGCAGTATTTT. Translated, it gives CASSLVSTDTQYF. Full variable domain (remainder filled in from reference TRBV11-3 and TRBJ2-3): EAGVVQSPRYKIIEKKQPVAFWCNPISGHNTLYWYLQNLGQGPELLIRYENEEAVDDSQLPKDRFSAERLKGVDSTLKIQPAELGDSAVYLCASSLVSTDTQYFGPGTRLTVL.